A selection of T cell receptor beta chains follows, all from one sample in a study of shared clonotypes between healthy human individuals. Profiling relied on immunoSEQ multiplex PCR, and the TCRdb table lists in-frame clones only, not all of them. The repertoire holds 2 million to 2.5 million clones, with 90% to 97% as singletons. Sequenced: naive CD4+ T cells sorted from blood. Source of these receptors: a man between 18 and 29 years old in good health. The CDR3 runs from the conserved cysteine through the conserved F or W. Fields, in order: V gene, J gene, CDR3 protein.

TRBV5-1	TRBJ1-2	CASSPLGGPSNYGYTF
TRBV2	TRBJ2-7	CASSEHEQYF
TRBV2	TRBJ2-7	CASSGTSSYEQYF
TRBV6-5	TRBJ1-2	CASSSTEHGYTF
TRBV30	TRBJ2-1	CAWSGTRYNEQFF
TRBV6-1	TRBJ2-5	CASSGLPNYPETQYF
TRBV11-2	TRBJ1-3	CASSLETGSGNTIYF
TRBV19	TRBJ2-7	CASSIAGGRATYEQYF
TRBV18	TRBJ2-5	CASSPLGREQETQYF
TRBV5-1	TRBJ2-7	CASSLLRWLTGHEQYF
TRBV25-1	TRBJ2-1	CASTKTGGLLSSYNEQFF
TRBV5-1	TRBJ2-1	CASSWGPGSYNEQFF
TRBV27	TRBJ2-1	CASSLRGLAGVVASYNEQFF
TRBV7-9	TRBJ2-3	CASSPGLAGKGTDTQYF
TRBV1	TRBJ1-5	CTSSQDPPVGGTNQPQHF
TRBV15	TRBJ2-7	CATSTITGGYEQYF
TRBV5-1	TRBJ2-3	CASSQGTSGPTDTQYF
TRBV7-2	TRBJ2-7	CASSSQGGVSYEQYF
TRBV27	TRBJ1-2	CASRRTGGEARF
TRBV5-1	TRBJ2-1	CASSPGLAGTNEQFF
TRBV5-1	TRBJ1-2	CASSLDGTANGYTF
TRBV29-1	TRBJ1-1	CSVDKTNTEAFF
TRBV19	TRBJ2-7	CASSIEAEQYF
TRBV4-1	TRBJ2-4	CASSQEQSLAKNIQYF
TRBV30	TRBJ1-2	CAWSVFAGYTF
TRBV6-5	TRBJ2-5	CASSPRRRETQYF
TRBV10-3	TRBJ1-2	CAISEGAGDYGYTF
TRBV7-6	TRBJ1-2	CASSLGQGFYGYTF
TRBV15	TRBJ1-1	CATSRDMTREAFF
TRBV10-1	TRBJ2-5	CASSEGLAGQETQYF